Listed below are T cell receptor beta chains from one sample, sequenced in a study of monozygotic twins with inflammatory bowel disease. TCRdb derives one entry per CDR3 protein from the 5' RACE reads, leaving out DNA. Its table lists around 450,000 distinct CDR3 sequences. Sequenced input: blood. These receptors originate from a human donor with ulcerative colitis or Crohn's disease, or a healthy co-twin of an affected twin (not recorded which). CDR3s include the opening cysteine and the closing phenylalanine or tryptophan.

J	V	CDR3
TRBJ2-5	TRBV5-1	CASRIGPRGEETQYF
TRBJ2-2	TRBV7-3	CASSLTSPAFDRLTGEITGELFF
TRBJ2-1	TRBV5-1	CASSLVQGVAEQFF
TRBJ2-2	TRBV24-1	CATSDRANTGELFF
TRBJ1-1	TRBV20-1	CSARDLANTEAFF
TRBJ2-1	TRBV28	CASSSYVGKREQDNEQFF
TRBJ2-3	TRBV7-3	CASSLRGGSSTDTQYF
TRBJ2-1	TRBV5-1	CASSLRTGGDEQFF
TRBJ2-7	TRBV5-1	CASSLEGLAGYSYEQYF
TRBJ2-1	TRBV6-1	CASSRPGPSYNEQFF
TRBJ1-1	TRBV4-1	CASSPWTENTEAFF
TRBJ2-1	TRBV4-3	CASSQMASGNNEQFF
TRBJ2-2	TRBV6-5	CASSWDGSTPTNTGELFF
TRBJ1-2	TRBV7-9	CASTSSLGYTF
TRBJ2-2	TRBV7-2	CASSLAQAGAGELFF
TRBJ2-5	TRBV12-3/TRBV12-4	CASSPRDRRMGGTQYF
TRBJ2-1	TRBV15	CATSRGGAGGQNNEQFF
TRBJ1-5	TRBV6-5	CASSSLDRGGGTQHF
TRBJ2-7	TRBV6-5	CASSSRVDGNYEQYF
TRBJ2-6	TRBV7-2	CASSVTGIGANVLTF
TRBJ1-5	TRBV7-2	CASSATGLVNQPQHF
TRBJ1-2	TRBV7-9	CASSFTGTGVYGYTF
TRBJ2-2	TRBV10-3	CAIRGASTGELFF
TRBJ1-2	TRBV29-1	CSVAGTGGAYGYTF
TRBJ2-1	TRBV29-1	CSVDTDSSYNEQFF
TRBJ1-5	TRBV7-2	CASSLVENQPQHF
TRBJ2-4	TRBV12-3/TRBV12-4	CASSLDQNIQYF
TRBJ1-1	TRBV28	CASSPPGQGAAEAFF
TRBJ1-5	TRBV20-1	CSAPEVGNQPQHF
TRBJ2-6	TRBV25-1	CASTETGTGTSGANVLTF
TRBJ2-1	TRBV20-1	CSARGKAGTEQFF
TRBJ2-7	TRBV6-5	CASSSRSFSYEQYF
TRBJ1-2	TRBV7-2	CASSPNRAGSGGYTF
TRBJ2-7	TRBV4-2	CASSQEGFPSYEQYF
TRBJ1-2	TRBV9	CASSVHRQGAYGYTF
TRBJ2-6	TRBV3-1	CASSQDSGSAGYSGANVLTF
TRBJ2-1	TRBV5-1	CASSLIPNNEQFF
TRBJ2-5	TRBV3-1	CASSQIIRGEETQYF
TRBJ1-5	TRBV6-2/TRBV6-3	CASSSGQVSNQPQHF
TRBJ1-1	TRBV5-1	CASSEIQGARNTEAFF
TRBJ2-1	TRBV20-1	CSARAGLAPSYNEQFF
TRBJ2-1	TRBV14	CASSPGGTPRQFF
TRBJ2-1	TRBV20-1	CSAQDSNRGNEQFF
TRBJ1-1	TRBV20-1	CSPRGGTEAFF
TRBJ2-3	TRBV4-3	CASSSSSGTDTQYF
TRBJ2-5	TRBV5-6	CASSSWTSGSQETQYF
TRBJ1-5	TRBV19	CASSNPQGANQPQHF
TRBJ2-1	TRBV6-2/TRBV6-3	CASRPGNYNEQFF
TRBJ2-7	TRBV29-1	CSVEATGHEQYF
TRBJ2-3	TRBV5-4	CASSLEGTSRTQYF
TRBJ1-5	TRBV20-1	CSARPRVSNQPQHF
TRBJ2-7	TRBV12-3/TRBV12-4	CASLRGSSSYEQYF
TRBJ2-1	TRBV28	CASKDPGLALGEQFF